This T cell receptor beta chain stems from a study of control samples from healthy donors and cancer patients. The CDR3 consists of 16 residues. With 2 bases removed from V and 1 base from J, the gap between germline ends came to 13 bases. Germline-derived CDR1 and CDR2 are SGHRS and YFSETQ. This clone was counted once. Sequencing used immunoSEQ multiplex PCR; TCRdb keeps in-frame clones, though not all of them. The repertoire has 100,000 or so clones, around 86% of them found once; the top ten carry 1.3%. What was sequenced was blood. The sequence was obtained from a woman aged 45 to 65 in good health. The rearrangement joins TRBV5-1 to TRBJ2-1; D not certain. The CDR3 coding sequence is TGCGCCAGCAGCTTTGGGGTAGGGTCGTCCTACAATGAGCAGTTCTTC. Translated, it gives CASSFGVGSSYNEQFF.